The 21 T cell receptor beta chains presented below share a single source sample, sequenced in a study of T cells in Graves' hyperthyroidism and ophthalmopathy. Using RNA transcripts as the source, TCR beta CDR3 regions were amplified. First-round RT-PCR targeting the TCR CDR3 was performed with the HTBI primer set. TCRdb passed the multiplex PCR reads through MiXCR, listing each CDR3 protein once. The sample includes fewer than 200,000 distinct CDR3 sequences, over 8% of them seen just once. Sequencing was done on a sample of blood. These receptors came from a woman between 18 and 29 years old with Graves' hyperthyroidism that later progressed to Graves' ophthalmopathy.

This clonotype was recorded many times. The chain joins TRBV6-5 to TRBJ1-4, with D possibly being TRBD1 (5 bases). This CDR3 has 17 residues. Germline V gene data show CDR1 as MNHEY and CDR2 as SVGAGI. The ends were cut back, 0 bases at V and 4 bases at J, with 15 bases in the middle. This chain's CDR3 is CASSYSMQGPINEKLFF. CDR3 nucleotide sequence: TGTGCCAGCAGTTACTCCATGCAGGGACCGATTAATGAAAAACTGTTTTTT.

On this clonotype itself: A much larger clonotype is one base distant, so this may be a read error. The chain links TRBV14 to TRBJ2-5; tentative D call: TRBD1 (6 bases). Germline loops: CDR1 SGHDN, CDR2 FVKESK. The CDR3 is 15 amino acids. The CDR3 DNA sequence: TGTGCCAGCAGCCTACAGGGAGTCTCACAAGGGACCCAGTACTTC. It encodes CASSLQGVSQGTQYF.

This clonotype was seen ten or more times. J is TRBJ2-3 and V is TRBV25-1; D might be TRBD1 (5 bases). Germline V gene data show CDR1 as MGHDK and CDR2 as SYGVNS. Trimming left V 6 bases short and J 5 bases short, with 12 bases between. The CDR3 covers 13 residues. CDR3 bases: TGTGCCAGCAGGAAGACAGTACAAGATACGCAGTATTTT. It translates to CASRKTVQDTQYF.

There are many counts of this clonotype. The V and J genes are TRBV6-1 and TRBJ2-7; D is possibly TRBD2 (6 bases). The CDR3 covers 15 residues. Trimming removed 3 bases at V and 1 base at J, with 13 bases between. Germline V gives CDR1 MNHNS, CDR2 SASEGT. This CDR3 reads CASSDLGLRSYEQYF. DNA of the CDR3: TGTGCCAGCAGTGATCTCGGACTAAGGTCCTACGAGCAGTACTTC.

This clonotype was observed at least ten times. The rearrangement joins TRBV2 to TRBJ2-5; a possible D gene is TRBD1 (6 bases). Germline CDR1 SNHLY, CDR2 FYNNEI. V was pared by 0 bases and J by 5 bases, with 16 bases between. The CDR3 has 16 residues. Here the CDR3 reads CASSEAGDIPWETQYF. The CDR3, as DNA: TGTGCCAGCAGTGAAGCGGGGGACATTCCTTGGGAGACCCAGTACTTC.

The sample holds many counts of this clonotype. The V gene is TRBV7-9, the J gene TRBJ2-6, with 9 bases that match TRBD1. The CDR3 contains 18 residues. V was clipped by 8 bases and J by 2 bases; unmatched bases: 13. Germline V gene sequence: CDR1 SEHNR, CDR2 FQNEAQ (reference sequence). The CDR3: CASGGLGQGHPGANVLTF. Here the CDR3 DNA reads TGTGCCAGCGGAGGACTGGGACAGGGACACCCTGGGGCCAACGTCCTGACTTTC.

This clonotype was counted at least ten times. V gene TRBV7-9 combines with J gene TRBJ1-6; D perhaps matches TRBD1 (5 bases). This CDR3 spans 15 amino acids. V shed 4 bases and J shed 8 bases, with 15 bases lying between them. CDR1 and CDR2 from the germline V gene are SEHNR and FQNEAQ (reference sequence). The CDR3 DNA is TGTGCCAGCAGCTCGCTGACAGATGGGGATTCACCCCTCCACTTT. Its protein is CASSSLTDGDSPLHF.

In its sample, this clonotype was seen many times. The V gene is TRBV6-2 or TRBV6-3, the J gene TRBJ2-1; 12 bases agree with TRBD2. CDR3 length equals 17 residues. Germline CDR1 and CDR2: MNHEY and SVGEGT. Unmatched junction bases numbered 9, after V lost 3 bases and J lost 6 bases. In DNA, the CDR3 is TGTGCCAGCAGTTATTATGCTAGCGGGAGGGCTTCCAATGAGCAGTTCTTC. This gives the protein CASSYYASGRASNEQFF.

This clonotype has ten or more counts. V gene TRBV7-9 combines with J gene TRBJ1-4; 9 nucleotides match TRBD1. The CDR3 consists of 16 residues. Germline V gives CDR1 SEHNR, CDR2 FQNEAQ (reference sequence). V shed 5 bases and J 8 bases; nucleotides not matched to a gene: 12. CDR3 DNA sequence: TGTGCCAGCAGCGGAAAAACAGGGGGCGCAGGAGAAAAACTGTTTTTT. Translation: CASSGKTGGAGEKLFF.

In its sample, this clonotype was seen many times. The chain couples TRBV5-1 to TRBJ2-7; 7 bases fit TRBD1. The V and J ends lost 5 bases and 7 bases, in that order; junction bases with no gene match: 18. The germline gives CDR1 SGHRS, CDR2 YFSETQ. The CDR3 length is 16 residues. CDR3: CASSYLPRGYYQEQYF. The CDR3 DNA reads TGCGCCAGCAGTTACCTCCCCAGGGGGTACTACCAAGAGCAGTACTTC. Full variable domain (missing parts from reference TRBV5-1 and TRBJ2-7): KAGVTQTPRYLIKTRGQQVTLSCSPISGHRSVSWYQQTPGQGLQFLFEYFSETQRNKGNFPGRFSGRQFSNSRSEMNVSTLELGDSALYLCASSYLPRGYYQEQYFGPGTRLTVT.

Worth noting for this clonotype: A read error may produce the germline difference seen at one junction end. V gene TRBV7-9 combines with J gene TRBJ1-1; D not certain. The CDR3 sequence is 13 residues long. The germline gives CDR1 SEHNR, CDR2 FQNEAQ (reference sequence). CDR3 amino acids: CVSSLEGHTEAFF. CDR3 nucleotides: TGTGTCAGCAGCTTAGAAGGGCACACTGAAGCTTTCTTT.

This clonotype was observed a handful of times. This sequence joins TRBV6-1 and TRBJ2-3; 14 bases align to TRBD2. Germline CDR1 and CDR2: MNHNS and SASEGT. After removal of 6 bases from V and 7 bases from J, the junction contained 6 bases not matched to a gene. The CDR3 consists of 15 residues. CDR3 loop: CASRRLAGGPNTQYF. CDR3 bases: TGTGCCAGCAGAAGACTAGCGGGGGGGCCAAATACGCAGTATTTT.

This clonotype occurred many times. The genes are TRBV6-2 or TRBV6-3 and TRBJ2-4, with D perhaps assigned TRBD1 or TRBD2 (5 bases each). CDR1 MNHEY and CDR2 SVGEGT come from the germline V gene. V dropped 7 bases and J dropped 5 bases, with 15 bases sitting between them. The CDR3 has 14 residues. The CDR3 DNA sequence: TGTGCCAGCAACCAGCCCATGGGGGAAAACATTCAGTACTTC. Its protein is CASNQPMGENIQYF.

This clonotype has a handful of counts. This chain joins TRBV27 and TRBJ2-7, with 7 bases lining up with TRBD1. Germline V lookup: CDR1 MNHEY, CDR2 SMNVEV (reference sequence). V lost 4 bases, J lost 2 bases, and 5 bases stayed unmatched. This CDR3 is 14 amino acids long. The CDR3 DNA reads as TGTGCCAGCAGTTCACAGGGGACCCCCTACGAGCAGTACTTC. It yields the protein CASSSQGTPYEQYF.

In this sample, this clonotype turned up many times. V and J are TRBV5-1 and TRBJ2-7; D possibly matches TRBD1 or TRBD2 (5 bases each). Trimming cost V 3 bases and J 6 bases, with 10 bases left between them. Per germline, CDR1 SGHRS and CDR2 YFSETQ. The CDR3 totals 12 residues. Here the CDR3 reads CASSWDGREQYF. Written as DNA, the CDR3 is TGCGCCAGCAGCTGGGACGGTCGCGAGCAGTACTTC.

This clonotype showed up many times. The chain recombines TRBV3-1 with TRBJ1-1; tentatively, D is TRBD1 (6 bases). There are 14 residues in the CDR3. V was cut by 3 bases and J by 3 bases, with 11 bases left in between. CDR1 is LGHDT and CDR2 is YNNKEL in the germline V gene (reference sequence). The DNA of the CDR3 is TGTGCCAGCAGCCATCCTACAGGGTACACTGAAGCTTTCTTT. Translating gives CASSHPTGYTEAFF.

This clonotype was counted many times. The rearrangement joins TRBV6-1 to TRBJ2-3; 8 nucleotides line up with TRBD2. V trimming: 6 bases; J trimming: 4 bases; junction bases outside the gene matches: 3. Germline V gene lookup returns CDR1 MNHNS and CDR2 SASEGT. The CDR3 consists of 13 residues. For the CDR3, the DNA is TGTGCCAGCAGAGACGGGGGGGCAGATACGCAGTATTTT. Amino acids: CASRDGGADTQYF.

This clonotype was picked up many times. This chain links TRBV25-1 with TRBJ2-7, with D perhaps TRBD1 (5 bases). Germline-derived CDR1 and CDR2 are MGHDK and SYGVNS. The length of the CDR3 is 14 residues. V shed 4 bases and J shed 7 bases, with 17 bases lying between them. The CDR3 coding sequence is TGTGCCAGCAGTGGACAGATTTTCTCAGGAGAGCAGTACTTC. Protein sequence: CASSGQIFSGEQYF.

This clonotype has ten or more counts. CDR3 bases: TGTGCCAGCAGCTTAGTACGGTGGGGGACAGGCACCTACGAGCAGTACTTC. This sequence encodes CASSLVRWGTGTYEQYF. The chain recombines TRBV7-2 with TRBJ2-7, with 8 bases lining up with TRBD1. The ends lost 1 base at V and 2 bases at J; junction bases unmatched: 10. Germline CDR1 is SGHTA and CDR2 is FQGNSA. The CDR3 totals 17 residues.

At least ten counts were recorded for this clonotype. The chain is built from TRBV2 and TRBJ2-7, with D perhaps TRBD1 (9 bases). Trimming took 8 bases from V and 3 from J, leaving 17 bases between them. The CDR3 totals 14 residues. Germline CDR1 and CDR2: SNHLY and FYNNEI. The CDR3 DNA follows: TGTGCCAGCGGCGGGGGGACAGGGTTCTACGAGCAGTACTTC. Protein: CASGGGTGFYEQYF.

The chain combines TRBV6-2 or TRBV6-3 with TRBJ2-1, with D hard to call. Germline V gene sequence: CDR1 MNHEY, CDR2 SVGEGT. Trimming shortened V by 0 bases and J by 4 bases, and 7 bases separated the two germline ends. The CDR3 sequence is 14 residues long. The CDR3 region is CASSYSTIYNEQFF. CDR3 nucleotides: TGTGCCAGCAGTTACTCTACGATATACAATGAGCAGTTCTTC.